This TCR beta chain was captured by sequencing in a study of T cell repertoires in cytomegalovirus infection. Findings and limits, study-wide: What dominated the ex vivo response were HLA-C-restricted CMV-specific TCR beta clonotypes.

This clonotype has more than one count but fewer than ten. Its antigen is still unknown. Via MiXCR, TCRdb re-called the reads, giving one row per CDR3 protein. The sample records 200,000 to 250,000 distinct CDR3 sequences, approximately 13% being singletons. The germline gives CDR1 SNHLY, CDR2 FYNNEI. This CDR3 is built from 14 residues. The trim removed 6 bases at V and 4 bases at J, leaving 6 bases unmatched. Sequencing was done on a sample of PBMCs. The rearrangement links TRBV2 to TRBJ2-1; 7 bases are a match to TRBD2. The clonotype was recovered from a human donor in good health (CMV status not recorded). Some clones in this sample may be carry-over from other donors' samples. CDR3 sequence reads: CASRREEGYNEQFF. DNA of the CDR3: TGTGCCAGCAGACGGGAGGAGGGGTACAATGAGCAGTTCTTC.